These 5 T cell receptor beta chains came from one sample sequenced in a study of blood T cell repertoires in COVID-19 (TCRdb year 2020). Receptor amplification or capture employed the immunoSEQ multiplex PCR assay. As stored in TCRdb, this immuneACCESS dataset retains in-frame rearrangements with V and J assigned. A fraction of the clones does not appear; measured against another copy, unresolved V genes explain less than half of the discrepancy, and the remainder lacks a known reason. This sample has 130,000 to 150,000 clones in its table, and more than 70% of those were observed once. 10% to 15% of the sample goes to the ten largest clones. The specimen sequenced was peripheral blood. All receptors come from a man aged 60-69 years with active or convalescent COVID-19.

As DNA, the CDR3 is TGTGCCAGTTCCCTCACCGGGACTAGCGGGGGCTACAATGAGCAGTTCTTC. It specifies CASSLTGTSGGYNEQFF. This chain joins TRBV19 and TRBJ2-1; 14 bases are shared with TRBD2. Germline V gene lookup returns CDR1 LNHDA and CDR2 SQIVND (reference sequence). The CDR3 has 17 residues. V lost 8 bases to trimming and J lost 3 bases; unmatched junction nucleotides: 9.

The CDR3 DNA sequence: TGTGCCAGCAGTTACCCACGAAAGGGTCTTGAGGGGACTAGGGATACGCAGTATTTT. Protein product: CASSYPRKGLEGTRDTQYF. The chain uses TRBV6-2 or TRBV6-3 and TRBJ2-3; 8 bases agree with TRBD2. The CDR3 extends over 19 amino acids. Germline CDR1 reads MNHEY; CDR2 reads SVGEGT. Germline trimming cut 2 bases from V and 6 bases from J; bases unmatched to any gene: 19.

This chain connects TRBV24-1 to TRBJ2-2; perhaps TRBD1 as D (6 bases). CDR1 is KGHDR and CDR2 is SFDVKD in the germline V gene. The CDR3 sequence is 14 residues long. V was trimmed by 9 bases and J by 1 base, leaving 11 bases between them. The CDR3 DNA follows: TGTGCCACCGCTAGCAGGGGGAACACCGGGGAGCTGTTTTTT. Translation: CATASRGNTGELFF.

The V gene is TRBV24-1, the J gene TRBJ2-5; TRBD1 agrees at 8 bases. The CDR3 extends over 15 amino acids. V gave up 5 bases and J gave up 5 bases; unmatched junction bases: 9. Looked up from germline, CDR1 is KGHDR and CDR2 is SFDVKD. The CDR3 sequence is CATSGIGQGGETQYF. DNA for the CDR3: TGTGCCACCAGTGGGATAGGACAGGGAGGCGAGACCCAGTACTTC.

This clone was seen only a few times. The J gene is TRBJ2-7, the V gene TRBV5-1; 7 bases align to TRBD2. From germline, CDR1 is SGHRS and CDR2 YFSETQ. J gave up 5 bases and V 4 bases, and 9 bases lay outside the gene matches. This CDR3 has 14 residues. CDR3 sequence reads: CASSRAGPPDEQYF. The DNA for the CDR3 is TGCGCCAGCAGCCGAGCGGGACCCCCCGACGAGCAGTACTTC.